These T cell receptor beta chains were read from a single sample in a study of naive and memory T cell subsets. From the UMI-ligation and nested PCR reads, TCRdb called clonotypes with MiXCR, one entry per CDR3 protein. Here the sample spans 130,000 to 150,000 distinct CDR3 sequences, about a sixth being singletons. Sequenced sample: naive CD4+ T cells from blood. Receptor source: a human donor in good health. Both conserved end residues are part of each CDR3. Each record gives: D gene, V gene, J gene, clone size, CDR3 DNA, CDR3 protein. D genes are given only for firm matches. Size tells how often a clone was seen (once, few, many) or the class of an expanded clone, and some rows leave it out.

.,TRBV4-2,TRBJ2-1,.,TGTGCCAGCAGCCCTCTCACTCCATACAATGAGCAGTTCTTC,CASSPLTPYNEQFF
.,TRBV5-1,TRBJ2-5,.,TGCGCCAGCAGCTTGGACGGAGAACAAGAGACCCAGTACTTC,CASSLDGEQETQYF
TRBD2,TRBV6-1,TRBJ2-7,.,TGTGCCAGCAGTGCCCCCGGACTAGCGGGAGTCGAGCAGTACTTC,CASSAPGLAGVEQYF
.,TRBV19,TRBJ1-4,few,TGTGCCAGTAGCCCCATCGACGGGGATGAAAAACTGTTTTTT,CASSPIDGDEKLFF
.,TRBV12-3/TRBV12-4,TRBJ1-3,.,TGTGCCAGCAGTTTAGGCATTGGGAGAAACACCATATATTTT,CASSLGIGRNTIYF
TRBD2,TRBV2,TRBJ2-7,.,TGTGCCAGCAGTGAGGGACTAGCGGGGAGTTATTTCGAGCAGTACTTC,CASSEGLAGSYFEQYF
TRBD2,TRBV18,TRBJ2-1,.,TGTGCCAGCTCACCACCGGGGGGGACTGTGTACAATGAGCAGTTCTTC,CASSPPGGTVYNEQFF
.,TRBV5-1,TRBJ2-3,.,TGCGCCAGCAGCATCACTACAGGGTCTGGGAACCCGTATTTT,CASSITTGSGNPYF
.,TRBV4-2,TRBJ1-5,.,TGTGCCAGCAGCCAAGATCTCTCGCGGGATCAGCCCCAGCATTTT,CASSQDLSRDQPQHF
TRBD2,TRBV20-1,TRBJ2-7,.,TGCAGTGCAATACTAGCGGGATCCTACGAGCAGTACTTC,CSAILAGSYEQYF
.,TRBV28,TRBJ2-1,few,TGTGCCAGCAGTTTTCGGCTAGGAGGTTACAATGAGCAGTTCTTC,CASSFRLGGYNEQFF
.,TRBV6-1,TRBJ1-6,few,TGTGCCAGCAGTGAGGACTGGAGCTCCTATAATTCACCCCTCCACTTT,CASSEDWSSYNSPLHF
.,TRBV7-2,TRBJ1-5,few,TGTGCCAGCAGCTTGTTCACAGGGATCGAGAGTCAGCCCCAGCATTTT,CASSLFTGIESQPQHF
.,TRBV2,TRBJ2-7,few,TGTGCCAGCAGTCGTACAGGGAATTTAGCCTACGAGCAGTACTTC,CASSRTGNLAYEQYF
TRBD2,TRBV5-1,TRBJ2-7,few,TGCGCCAGCAGCTTCACTAGCGGGAGGGCCAGGAGCTCCTACGAGCAGTACTTC,CASSFTSGRARSSYEQYF
.,TRBV14,TRBJ2-5,.,TGTGCCAGCAGCCGTCACGGAGGGGCCCAGTACTTC,CASSRHGGAQYF
TRBD2,TRBV10-3,TRBJ2-7,few,TGTGCCATCAATCGAGGACTAGCGGGCGGCGAGCAGTACTTC,CAINRGLAGGEQYF
.,TRBV29-1,TRBJ2-7,.,TGCAGCGTTGAAATCCTTCAGGGTGCGACCTACGAGCAGTACTTC,CSVEILQGATYEQYF
.,TRBV6-1,TRBJ2-2,few,TGTGCCAGCAGTGAAATGGTGGGAGGAACCGGGGAGCTGTTTTTT,CASSEMVGGTGELFF
TRBD1,TRBV3-1,TRBJ1-1,.,TGTGCCAGCAGCAACGGTCCAGGGGGGGGAACTGAAGCTTTCTTT,CASSNGPGGGTEAFF
TRBD2,TRBV10-3,TRBJ2-5,few,TGTGCCATCGGGGGTCCTAGCGGCCAAGAGACCCAGTACTTC,CAIGGPSGQETQYF
TRBD2,TRBV7-2,TRBJ2-3,few,TGTGCCAGCAGCACTAGCGGGAGCACAGATACGCAGTATTTT,CASSTSGSTDTQYF
.,TRBV12-3/TRBV12-4,TRBJ1-1,few,TGTGCCAGCAGTCCAATCCAGGGGCTGGGCGCTTTCTTT,CASSPIQGLGAFF
TRBD2,TRBV12-3/TRBV12-4,TRBJ2-5,.,TGTGCCAGCAGTCCCGGGACTACTAAAGAGACCCAGTACTTC,CASSPGTTKETQYF
TRBD2,TRBV5-5,TRBJ2-5,.,TGTGCCAGCAGCTGGACGGGGAGGGGCCGAGTGACCCAGTACTTC,CASSWTGRGRVTQYF
.,TRBV10-3,TRBJ1-2,.,TGTGCCATCAGTGAGGGAGGTGACGACGGCTACACCTTC,CAISEGGDDGYTF
.,TRBV28,TRBJ2-6,.,TGTGCCAGCCTAACTGGGGCCAACGTCCTGACTTTC,CASLTGANVLTF
.,TRBV30,TRBJ2-7,.,TGTGCCTGGAGCCCCCTCGACAGAGACTACGAGCAGTACTTC,CAWSPLDRDYEQYF
TRBD1,TRBV29-1,TRBJ2-3,.,TGCAGCGTCGATACAGGGGCAGATACGCAGTATTTT,CSVDTGADTQYF
TRBD1,TRBV28,TRBJ1-1,.,TGTGCCAGCAGCCCCCCGGACAGGGCGGGGGGAACTGAAGCTTTCTTT,CASSPPDRAGGTEAFF
TRBD2,TRBV7-9,TRBJ2-3,many,TGTGCCAGCAGCTTTACAATCTTCCCAGCGGGGGCCACGATCAACATCACAGATACGCAGTATTTT,CASSFTIFPAGATINITDTQYF
TRBD2,TRBV5-1,TRBJ2-1,few,TGCGCCAGCAGCCGGACTAGCGGGAGTGGCAATGAGCAGTTCTTC,CASSRTSGSGNEQFF
.,TRBV5-1,TRBJ1-5,few,TGCGCCAGCAGCTTGGGTACAGGGAAGGGCAATCAGCCCCAGCATTTT,CASSLGTGKGNQPQHF
TRBD2,TRBV3-1,TRBJ2-7,few,TGTGCCAGCAGCCGAGGGGACTTAGCGGGAGTTTATGTGGTGCAGTACTTC,CASSRGDLAGVYVVQYF
.,TRBV7-2,TRBJ2-7,.,TGTGCCAGCAGCCGCGACAGTGCCTCCTACGAGCAGTACTTC,CASSRDSASYEQYF
.,TRBV7-9,TRBJ2-2,.,TGTGCCAGCAAGCCCGGCGGGGGCACTAACACCGGGGAGCTGTTTTTT,CASKPGGGTNTGELFF
.,TRBV7-9,TRBJ2-3,few,TGTGCCAGCACACCCGGGGATACGCAGTATTTT,CASTPGDTQYF
.,TRBV7-2,TRBJ2-3,.,TGTGCCAGCAGCTTAGTAAGGACAGAAGATACGCAGTATTTT,CASSLVRTEDTQYF